This entry lists 9 T cell receptor beta chains sequenced from one sample in a study of T cell responses to AZD1222 COVID-19 vaccine. TCRdb keeps only in-frame clones here, not all; method: immunoSEQ multiplex PCR. Here the sample spans some 140,000 clones, roughly 90% being singletons. The sample here was peripheral blood, taken on day 0 of AZD1222 vaccination. Receptors originate from an adult in good health.

The J gene is TRBJ1-1, the V gene TRBV5-1; 8 bases are a match to TRBD1. The CDR3 is made up of 16 amino acids. The V segment lost 1 base and the J segment 5 bases; nucleotides outside the gene matches: 10. Germline V lookup: CDR1 SGHRS, CDR2 YFSETQ. The CDR3 nucleotides are TGCGCCAGCAGCTTGAAGGGGACAGGCTCTACTACTGAAGCTTTCTTT. This codes for CASSLKGTGSTTEAFF.

J is TRBJ2-6 and V is TRBV29-1, with a possible D match to TRBD1 (5 bases). Trimming removed 2 bases at V and 0 bases at J, with 8 bases between. From germline, CDR1 is SQVTM and CDR2 ANQGSEA. The length of the CDR3 is 15 residues. The CDR3 sequence: CSVETGLSGANVLTF. As DNA, the CDR3 is TGCAGCGTTGAAACAGGCCTCTCTGGGGCCAACGTCCTGACTTTC. Supplemented by reference TRBV29-1 and TRBJ2-6, the full variable domain reads SAVISQKPSRDICQRGTSLTIQCQVDSQVTMMFWYRQQPGQSLTLIATANQGSEATYESGFVIDKFPISRPNLTFSTLTVSNMSPEDSSIYLCSVETGLSGANVLTFGAGSRLTVL.

This clone occurred once. This rearrangement joins TRBV15 to TRBJ2-1, with TRBD1 as a possible D gene (6 bases). The CDR3 length is 13 residues. Trimming left V 3 bases short and J 5 bases short, with 8 bases between. Per the germline V gene, CDR1 is LNHNV and CDR2 is YYDKDF (reference sequence). The CDR3 protein is CATSRRTDNEQFF. The CDR3 DNA reads as TGTGCCACCAGCAGGCGGACAGACAATGAGCAGTTCTTC.

The chain links TRBV28 to TRBJ1-1; D is unclear. CDR1 and CDR2 from the germline V gene are MDHEN and SYDVKM. The CDR3 extends over 13 amino acids. V lost 7 bases, J lost 1 base, and 10 bases lay in between. The CDR3 DNA sequence: TGTGCCAGCACTACCCACGAGAACACTGAAGCTTTCTTT. This translates into CASTTHENTEAFF.

The chain has TRBV19 and TRBJ2-5; 7 bases align to TRBD2. In germline, CDR1 is LNHDA, CDR2 SQIVND (reference sequence). The CDR3 loop spans 18 amino acids. V shed 4 bases and J 1 base; nucleotides not matched to a gene: 15. CDR3 sequence: CASSTSPASGLPQETQYF. CDR3 DNA: TGTGCCAGTAGTACCTCCCCCGCTAGCGGTTTACCCCAAGAGACCCAGTACTTC.

The chain uses TRBV7-2 and TRBJ2-7, with D possibly being TRBD1 (5 bases). V lost 2 bases, J lost 2 bases, and 10 bases lay in between. The V gene's germline CDR1 is SGHTA and CDR2 FQGNSA. The CDR3 is 14 amino acids. CDR3 nucleotide sequence: TGTGCCAGCAGCTTACAGGACAATGCCTACGAGCAGTACTTC. Translating it yields CASSLQDNAYEQYF. The full variable domain, rest sourced from reference TRBV7-2 and TRBJ2-7, is GAGVSQSPSNKVTEKGKDVELRCDPISGHTALYWYRQSLGQGLEFLIYFQGNSAPDKSGLPSDRFSAERTGGSVSTLTIQRTQQEDSAVYLCASSLQDNAYEQYFGPGTRLTVT.

The gene calls are TRBV6-6 and TRBJ1-1; perhaps TRBD1 as D (5 bases). The germline V and J ends were trimmed by 5 bases and 6 bases, with 19 bases remaining between them. The CDR3 runs 15 residues. Looked up from germline, CDR1 is MNHNY and CDR2 is SVGAGI (reference sequence). The CDR3 loop reads CASSTASGGWAEAFF. The CDR3, as DNA: TGTGCCAGCAGTACAGCGTCGGGGGGTTGGGCTGAAGCTTTCTTT.

The chain has TRBV12-3 or TRBV12-4 and TRBJ2-7; no firm D call. V lost 5 bases and J 0 bases, leaving 8 bases between the germline ends. The CDR3 spans 13 residues. CDR3 DNA: TGTGCCAGCAGTAGTTCGGCCTCCTACGAGCAGTACTTC. Translating it yields CASSSSASYEQYF.

The chain employs TRBV25-1 and TRBJ2-5; possibly TRBD1 for D (5 bases). Trimming removed 4 bases at V and 2 bases at J, with 11 bases between. CDR3 length: 14 amino acids. Germline V gives CDR1 MGHDK, CDR2 SYGVNS. The DNA of the CDR3 is TGTGCCAGCAGTGGAATAGGGGATCAAGAGACCCAGTACTTC. Translating gives CASSGIGDQETQYF. The full variable domain, completed using reference TRBV25-1 and TRBJ2-5, is EADIYQTPRYLVIGTGKKITLECSQTMGHDKMYWYQQDPGMELHLIHYSYGVNSTEKGDLSSESTVSRIRTEHFPLTLESARPSHTSQYLCASSGIGDQETQYFGPGTRLLVL.